The next 21 T cell receptor beta chains were all read from a single sample in a study of lymphopenia after photon versus proton radiotherapy. Profiling relied on immunoSEQ multiplex PCR, and the TCRdb table lists in-frame clones only, not all of them. This sample carries about 25,000 clones, 83% of them seen once, and the ten largest clones take 3.7%. Source: peripheral blood, taken from a patient treated with photon-based radiotherapy. These receptors were collected from a woman between 50 and 59 years old with pancreatic cancer.

CDR3 bases: TGCGCCAGCGGATCGGGACAGGGGGGTAGCGAGCAGTACTTC. It codes for CASGSGQGGSEQYF. The chain has TRBV23-1 and TRBJ2-7, with 11 bases lining up with TRBD1. TRBV23-1 is identified as an open reading frame with a role that is uncertain. The CDR3 is 14 residues long. V shed 8 bases and J 6 bases; nucleotides not matched to a gene: 9.

The gene calls are TRBV11-2 and TRBJ2-3; TRBD2 matches at 12 bases. Germline CDR1 and CDR2: SGHAT and FQNNGV. The CDR3 runs to 19 residues. Losses at the gene ends were 5 bases for V and 6 bases for J; bases not matched to a gene: 18. CDR3: CASSHYRTSGAVYRDTQYF. The CDR3 bases are TGTGCCAGCAGCCACTATAGGACTAGCGGGGCTGTTTACAGGGATACGCAGTATTTT.

In this sample, this clone turned up a few times. This chain links TRBV4-1 with TRBJ1-2; TRBD1 matches at 12 bases. Per germline, CDR1 MGHRA and CDR2 YSYEKL. CDR3 size: 18 residues. The J segment lost 7 bases and the V segment lost 0 bases, leaving 12 bases of the junction unmatched. This chain's CDR3 is CASSQDRGDRGPVTGYTF. Written as DNA, the CDR3 is TGCGCCAGCAGCCAAGATCGCGGGGACAGGGGGCCCGTCACTGGCTACACCTTC.

The rearrangement links TRBV5-1 to TRBJ2-2; 10 nucleotides agree with TRBD2. Trimming cost V 2 bases and J 7 bases; bases outside gene matches: 14. Germline CDR1 SGHRS, CDR2 YFSETQ. CDR3 length: 18 amino acids. This CDR3 is CASSFRQDPSGSGGELFF. The CDR3 nucleotides are TGCGCCAGCAGCTTCCGACAGGATCCTAGCGGGAGTGGCGGGGAGCTGTTTTTT.

The DNA of the CDR3 is TGTGCCAGCAGTTCCCCGCGTAGGGGGTCCCAAGAGACCCAGTACTTC. It encodes CASSSPRRGSQETQYF. The chain carries TRBV28 and TRBJ2-5; D possibly corresponds to TRBD1 (6 bases). Germline V gene data show CDR1 as MDHEN and CDR2 as SYDVKM. V lost 4 bases and J 1 base, leaving 16 bases between the germline ends. The CDR3 is 16 amino acids.

The J gene is TRBJ1-1, the V gene TRBV5-1; TRBD1 matches at 9 bases. With V trimmed by 3 bases and J by 5 bases, 17 bases remained unmatched. This CDR3 has 18 residues. Germline CDR1 is SGHRS and CDR2 is YFSETQ. In nucleotides, the CDR3 is TGCGCCAGCAGCTCGATTTCCCCCACACAGGGGGCGAGAACTGAAGCTTTCTTT. Protein: CASSSISPTQGARTEAFF.

V and J are TRBV19 and TRBJ2-1; the D gene is possibly TRBD2 (6 bases). Trimming pared 7 bases from V and 9 bases from J, leaving 22 bases between. The CDR3 runs to 15 residues. Germline V gene lookup returns CDR1 LNHDA and CDR2 SQIVND (reference sequence). The CDR3 region has the DNA TGTGCCAGTACGCGCGCGGGATCTAATGGGGGTGAGCAGTTCTTC. Protein product: CASTRAGSNGGEQFF.

This chain uses TRBV4-1 with TRBJ1-2; no firm D call. V was cut by 0 bases and J by 4 bases, with 12 bases left in between. From germline, CDR1 is MGHRA and CDR2 YSYEKL. The CDR3 has 15 amino acids. The CDR3 DNA is TGCGCCAGCAGCCAAGATCTAGCAGCCCCCTATGGCTACACCTTC. Protein: CASSQDLAAPYGYTF.

Only one count was recorded for this clone. The genes are TRBV6-1 and TRBJ2-7; possibly TRBD2 for D (5 bases). The CDR3 is made up of 13 amino acids. Trimming left V 11 bases short and J 2 bases short, with 16 bases between. Germline CDR1 MNHNS, CDR2 SASEGT. The DNA for the CDR3 is TGTGCCGTCCGGGAAGGCCTGACCTACGAGCAGTACTTC. It encodes CAVREGLTYEQYF.

This clone was seen a handful of times. V usage is TRBV28 and J usage is TRBJ1-3; D is unresolved. Germline V gene data show CDR1 as MDHEN and CDR2 as SYDVKM. The CDR3 length is 13 residues. V gave up 1 base and J gave up 5 bases, with 6 bases separating them. The DNA for the CDR3 is TGTGCCAGCAGTTTATCCGGGCGAAACACCATATATTTT. This codes for CASSLSGRNTIYF.

The chain employs TRBV5-4 and TRBJ2-1; possibly TRBD1 or TRBD2 for D (5 bases each). This CDR3 has 15 amino acids. The germline V gene encodes CDR1 SGHNT and CDR2 YYREEE (reference sequence). The V end was cut by 0 bases, the J end by 4 bases, with 11 bases between. The chain's CDR3 is CASSLVGGRYNEQFF. The CDR3 DNA is TGTGCCAGCAGCTTGGTTGGGGGACGGTACAATGAGCAGTTCTTC.

V gene TRBV4-3 combines with J gene TRBJ2-3, with D unresolved. Germline CDR1 reads LGHNA; CDR2 reads YSLEER. The CDR3 runs 13 residues. The V end lost 1 base, the J end lost 2 bases, and 4 bases lay between the germline ends. The CDR3 spells CASSQVTTDTQYF. The CDR3 DNA reads as TGCGCCAGCAGCCAAGTCACCACAGATACGCAGTATTTT.

The chain combines TRBV4-1 with TRBJ2-7, with D possibly called TRBD1 or TRBD2 (6 bases each). With 0 bases removed from V and 2 bases from J, the gap between germline ends came to 14 bases. The CDR3 extends over 16 amino acids. CDR1 is MGHRA and CDR2 is YSYEKL in the germline V gene. CDR3 in amino acids: CASSQDSPGAPYEQYF. In DNA form, the CDR3 reads TGCGCCAGCAGCCAAGATAGTCCGGGGGCTCCCTACGAGCAGTACTTC.

In regard to this clone: The junction departs from the called germline gene at one end, perhaps through a read error. The chain combines TRBV6-5 with TRBJ1-1; 8 nucleotides match TRBD1. This CDR3 spans 15 amino acids. Germline CDR1 is MNHEY and CDR2 is SVGAGI. The CDR3 reads CASRYSTGGGTEAFF. Written as DNA, the CDR3 is TGTGCCAGCAGATACTCTACAGGGGGGGGCACTGAAGCTTTCTTT.

The chain joins TRBV15 to TRBJ2-5, with 7 bases aligning to TRBD1. This CDR3 comprises 15 residues. Losses at the gene ends were 2 bases for V and 0 bases for J; bases not matched to a gene: 3. CDR1 and CDR2 (germline): LNHNV, YYDKDF (reference sequence). This chain's CDR3 is CATSRLGQDQETQYF. CDR3 in DNA: TGTGCCACCAGCAGATTAGGACAGGACCAAGAGACCCAGTACTTC.

This clone is a singleton in its sample. This chain joins TRBV28 and TRBJ2-2; D is ambiguous. The CDR3 extends over 12 amino acids. Trimming left V 2 bases short and J 7 bases short, with 5 bases between. Germline CDR1 and CDR2: MDHEN and SYDVKM. The CDR3 bases are TGTGCCAGCAGTTTAGTGGTCGGGGAGCTGTTTTTT. It specifies CASSLVVGELFF. Drawing the rest from reference TRBV28 and TRBJ2-2, the complete variable domain is DVKVTQSSRYLVKRTGEKVFLECVQDMDHENMFWYRQDPGLGLRLIYFSYDVKMKEKGDIPEGYSVSREKKERFSLILESASTNQTSMYLCASSLVVGELFFGEGSRLTVL.

This rearrangement joins TRBV16 to TRBJ2-3; D remains ambiguous. Germline V CDR1 and CDR2: KGHSY, FQNENV. V was clipped by 4 bases and J by 1 base, with 6 bases between them. There are 13 residues in the CDR3. Here the CDR3 DNA reads TGTGCCAGCAGCCGCCCGGGCACAGATACGCAGTATTTT. This translates into CASSRPGTDTQYF.

This clone came up a few times. This rearrangement joins TRBV11-2 to TRBJ2-7, with TRBD1 matching over 8 bases. Unmatched junction bases numbered 10, after V lost 2 bases and J lost 4 bases. Germline loops: CDR1 SGHAT, CDR2 FQNNGV. This CDR3 comprises 16 residues. The CDR3 region has the DNA TGTGCCAGCAGCTTACTACTCGGACAGGGATCGTACGAGCAGTACTTC. This codes for CASSLLLGQGSYEQYF.

In this sample, this clone turned up once. The V and J genes are TRBV30 and TRBJ2-5, with D maybe TRBD2 (5 bases). The CDR3 is made up of 12 amino acids. V lost 7 bases, J lost 4 bases, and 13 bases lay in between. From germline, CDR1 is GTSNPN and CDR2 SVGIG (reference sequence). This chain's CDR3 is CAFTRESETQYF. The CDR3 DNA follows: TGTGCCTTCACGAGGGAATCAGAGACCCAGTACTTC.

This clone was seen only once. The chain combines TRBV29-1 with TRBJ1-2; TRBD1 matches 7 bases. This CDR3 region has 15 residues. Germline V CDR1 and CDR2: SQVTM, ANQGSEA. V lost 0 bases to trimming and J lost 5 bases; unmatched junction nucleotides: 9. CDR3 sequence reads: CSVEDRGQGHYGYTF. DNA of the CDR3: TGCAGCGTTGAAGATAGGGGGCAGGGGCATTATGGCTACACCTTC.

Turning to this clone: A read error may account for a junction end that differs from germline. In nucleotides, the CDR3 is TGTGCAAGCAACTCAGGCCAGGGGGTCCACGAGCAGTACTTC. It yields the protein CASNSGQGVHEQYF. The chain carries TRBV5-4 and TRBJ2-7; 7 bases agree with TRBD1. The CDR3 has 14 amino acids. Germline V gene sequence: CDR1 SGHNT, CDR2 YYREEE (reference sequence).